These T cell receptor beta chains were read from a single sample in a study of CD8 T cells in ankylosing spondylitis. One entry per CDR3 protein results from TCRdb running MiXCR on the 5' RACE reads. The data contain roughly 280,000 distinct CDR3 sequences, roughly 20% of them seen just once; the ten biggest clones take up under 8.5%. The sequenced sample consisted of blood, either unsorted or a sorted T cell fraction (not recorded which). These receptors were taken from a male donor with ankylosing spondylitis or in good health (not recorded which). The CDR3 runs from the conserved cysteine through the conserved F or W. The D gene is left open where the match is weak. Only part of the rows carry a size: once, few, many, or a class if the clone is expanded.

D gene: -
clone size: many
J gene: TRBJ2-5
V gene: TRBV6-2/TRBV6-3
CDR3 protein: CASSYFRQETQYF
CDR3 DNA: TGTGCCAGCAGTTACTTCAGGCAAGAGACCCAGTACTTC

D gene: TRBD1
clone size: -
J gene: TRBJ1-5
V gene: TRBV29-1
CDR3 protein: CSVRQGDNQSQHF
CDR3 DNA: TGCAGCGTTAGACAGGGGGACAATCAGTCCCAGCATTTT

D gene: -
clone size: -
J gene: TRBJ1-3
V gene: TRBV7-8
CDR3 protein: CASSLLPVEGSGNTIYF
CDR3 DNA: TGTGCCAGCAGCTTACTCCCAGTGGAGGGCTCTGGAAACACCATATATTTT

D gene: -
clone size: few
J gene: TRBJ1-5
V gene: TRBV5-1
CDR3 protein: CASSLGAGINQPQHF
CDR3 DNA: TGCGCCAGCAGCTTGGGGGCAGGGATAAATCAGCCCCAGCATTTT

D gene: -
clone size: few
J gene: TRBJ2-2
V gene: TRBV7-3
CDR3 protein: CASSSSGPPGELFF
CDR3 DNA: TGTGCCAGCAGCTCCTCGGGTCCTCCCGGGGAGCTGTTTTTT

D gene: TRBD1
clone size: -
J gene: TRBJ2-3
V gene: TRBV2
CDR3 protein: CASSGTGPSTDTQYF
CDR3 DNA: TGTGCCAGCAGTGGGACAGGTCCTAGCACAGATACGCAGTATTTT

D gene: TRBD1
clone size: -
J gene: TRBJ1-1
V gene: TRBV12-3/TRBV12-4
CDR3 protein: CASSPYRGPYTEAFF
CDR3 DNA: TGTGCCAGCAGTCCCTACAGGGGGCCCTACACTGAAGCTTTCTTT

D gene: -
clone size: many
J gene: TRBJ1-3
V gene: TRBV12-3/TRBV12-4
CDR3 protein: CASSVQGTDTIYF
CDR3 DNA: TGTGCCAGCAGTGTCCAGGGTACGGACACCATATATTTT

D gene: -
clone size: many
J gene: TRBJ2-5
V gene: TRBV5-1
CDR3 protein: CASSQRPEETQYF
CDR3 DNA: TGCGCCAGCAGCCAGAGGCCAGAAGAGACCCAGTACTTC

D gene: -
clone size: few
J gene: TRBJ2-1
V gene: TRBV25-1
CDR3 protein: CASSELRSPDEQFF
CDR3 DNA: TGTGCCAGCAGTGAACTCCGGTCCCCCGATGAGCAGTTCTTC

D gene: -
clone size: -
J gene: TRBJ2-3
V gene: TRBV3-1
CDR3 protein: CASSPWVGTDTQYF
CDR3 DNA: TGTGCCAGCAGCCCGTGGGTAGGCACAGATACGCAGTATTTT

D gene: -
clone size: many
J gene: TRBJ2-1
V gene: TRBV5-1
CDR3 protein: CASSFLTDNEQFF
CDR3 DNA: TGCGCCAGCAGCTTTTTAACGGACAATGAGCAGTTCTTC

D gene: -
clone size: -
J gene: TRBJ2-5
V gene: TRBV28
CDR3 protein: CASSQSNKETQYF
CDR3 DNA: TGTGCCAGCAGTCAGTCTAACAAAGAGACCCAGTACTTC

D gene: -
clone size: -
J gene: TRBJ2-3
V gene: TRBV4-2
CDR3 protein: CASSQDPWVAGTDTQYF
CDR3 DNA: TGTGCCAGCAGCCAAGATCCCTGGGTAGCGGGCACAGATACGCAGTATTTT

D gene: -
clone size: few
J gene: TRBJ2-1
V gene: TRBV5-1
CDR3 protein: CASSFLTGAYNEQFF
CDR3 DNA: TGCGCCAGCAGTTTCTTAACAGGAGCCTACAATGAGCAGTTCTTC